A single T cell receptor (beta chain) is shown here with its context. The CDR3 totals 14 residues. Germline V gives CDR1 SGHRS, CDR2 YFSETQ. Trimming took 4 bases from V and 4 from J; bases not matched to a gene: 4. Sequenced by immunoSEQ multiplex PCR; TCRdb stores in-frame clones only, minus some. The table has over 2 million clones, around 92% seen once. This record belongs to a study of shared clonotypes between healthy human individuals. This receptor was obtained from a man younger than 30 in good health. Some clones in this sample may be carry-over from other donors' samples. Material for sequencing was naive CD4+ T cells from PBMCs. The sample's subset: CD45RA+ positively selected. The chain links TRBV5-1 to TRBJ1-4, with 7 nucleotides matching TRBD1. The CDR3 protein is CASSAGQLNEKLFF. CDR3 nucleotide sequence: TGCGCCAGCAGCGCGGGACAGCTTAATGAAAAACTGTTTTTT.